One and the same sample provided the 18 T cell receptor beta chains below, sequenced in a study of prognosis after radiotherapy for stage I lung cancer. Using two-round multiplex PCR, the authors amplified TCR beta CDR3 from genomic DNA. Specific primers for each TRBV and TRBJ gene were what first-round PCR used. From the multiplex PCR reads, TCRdb called clonotypes with MiXCR, one entry per CDR3 protein. The sample lists about 19,000 distinct CDR3 sequences, roughly half occurring once. This specimen consisted of PBMCs, obtained before or after stereotactic body radiation therapy (not recorded which). These receptors originate from a donor aged 50 or older with non-small cell lung cancer.

This clonotype was counted ten times or more. The gene calls are TRBV6-1 and TRBJ2-6, with D possibly TRBD2 on 5 matching bases. Germline V gene data show CDR1 as MNHNS and CDR2 as SASEGT. V shed 6 bases and J shed 4 bases, with 22 bases lying between them. The CDR3 has 18 residues. CDR3 loop: CASRSVGRADEGANVLTF. CDR3 coding DNA: TGTGCCAGCAGATCGGTAGGGCGGGCTGATGAGGGGGCCAACGTCCTGACTTTC.

This clonotype was seen repeatedly, ten times or more. The chain recombines TRBV15 with TRBJ1-2; D may be TRBD1 (6 bases). Germline CDR1 reads LNHNV; CDR2 reads YYDKDF (reference sequence). This CDR3 comprises 14 residues. Trimming removed 2 bases at V and 2 bases at J, with 9 bases between. CDR3 DNA: TGTGCCACCAGCAGACCCGACAGGAACTATGGCTACACCTTC. This sequence encodes CATSRPDRNYGYTF.

For this clonotype: The germline gene is not matched at one end of the junction; a read error may be the cause. The chain joins TRBV12-5 to TRBJ2-2; 9 bases fit TRBD2. The CDR3 sequence is 17 residues long. Germline V gives CDR1 LGHNT, CDR2 FRNRAP. The CDR3 bases are TGCGCTAGTGGCCCTTATAGCGGGAGTTCCTCTAGCGGGGAGCTGTTTTTT. This sequence encodes CASGPYSGSSSSGELFF.

In its sample, this clonotype is medium-sized. The rearrangement uses TRBV27 and TRBJ2-7; D is unresolved. The CDR3 spans 14 residues. V lost 3 bases, J lost 7 bases, and 16 bases lay in between. Germline V lookup: CDR1 MNHEY, CDR2 SMNVEV (reference sequence). The CDR3 DNA reads TGTGCCAGCAGTTTTCGGGCACCGTTGGGGGAGCAGTACTTC. Translation: CASSFRAPLGEQYF.

The chain recombines TRBV11-2 with TRBJ2-7; D is possibly TRBD1 (5 bases). CDR1 is SGHAT, CDR2 FQNNGV, per germline. Trimming cost V 6 bases and J 4 bases, with 16 bases left between them. CDR3 size: 14 residues. The CDR3 is CASSAAGFSYEQYF. The DNA for the CDR3 is TGTGCCAGCAGTGCCGCAGGGTTCTCTTACGAGCAGTACTTC.

For this clonotype: This is likely an artifact of a read error, given a far larger clone one base away. CDR3 loop: CASSGSGF. CDR3 bases: TGTGCCAGCAGTGGGTCCGGCTTC. The chain couples TRBV6-2 or TRBV6-3 to TRBJ1-2; no clear D. Germline V lookup: CDR1 MNHEY, CDR2 SVGEGT. This CDR3 is 8 amino acids long.

This clonotype was counted at least ten times. This chain links TRBV3-1 with TRBJ2-1, with D perhaps TRBD1 or TRBD2 (5 bases each). The CDR3 length is 15 residues. Per germline, CDR1 LGHDT and CDR2 YNNKEL (reference sequence). Between the trimmed V and J ends, which lost 1 base and 5 bases, there was a span of 12 bases. CDR3 loop: CASSQVSLGDNEQFF. For the CDR3, the DNA is TGTGCCAGCAGCCAAGTCTCTCTGGGGGACAATGAGCAGTTCTTC.

The rearrangement joins TRBV9 to TRBJ1-3; TRBD1 is a possible D gene (6 bases). The CDR3 is made up of 14 amino acids. Trimming removed 4 bases at V and 2 bases at J, with 10 bases between. From germline, CDR1 is SGDLS and CDR2 YYNGEE. The CDR3 DNA is TGTGCCAGCAGCCGAGGGGGACCTGGAAACACCATATATTTT. Translating it yields CASSRGGPGNTIYF.

This clonotype counts as medium-sized. This chain uses TRBV6-1 with TRBJ1-2; 9 nucleotides agree with TRBD1. Germline values: CDR1 MNHNS, CDR2 SASEGT. CDR3 size: 15 residues. The J segment lost 8 bases and the V segment lost 0 bases, leaving 7 bases of the junction unmatched. This CDR3 is CASSEASGTGRGYTF. In DNA form, the CDR3 reads TGTGCCAGCAGTGAAGCGAGTGGGACAGGGAGAGGCTACACCTTC.

The chain recombines TRBV5-4 with TRBJ2-7; the match to TRBD1 covers 10 bases. The CDR3 totals 16 residues. J gave up 5 bases and V 0 bases, and 8 bases lay outside the gene matches. In germline, CDR1 is SGHNT, CDR2 YYREEE (reference sequence). The CDR3 region has the DNA TGTGCCAGCAGCTTGGCCCCGGGACAGGGGCCCCACGAGCAGTACTTC. Its translation: CASSLAPGQGPHEQYF.

This clonotype was detected many times. This chain connects TRBV2 to TRBJ1-5; D is ambiguous. Trimming removed 3 bases at V and 7 bases at J, with 13 bases between. This CDR3 is built from 14 residues. The germline V gene encodes CDR1 SNHLY and CDR2 FYNNEI. The chain's CDR3 is CASSDSGVEQPQHF. The DNA of the CDR3 is TGTGCCAGCAGTGATAGCGGGGTAGAACAGCCCCAGCATTTT.

In its sample, this clonotype was seen many times. The V and J genes are TRBV28 and TRBJ2-1; no firm D call. This CDR3 has 13 amino acids. CDR1 is MDHEN, CDR2 SYDVKM, per germline. The V and J ends lost 7 bases and 3 bases respectively, with 10 bases between them. CDR3 nucleotides: TGTGCCAGCACGGAGCGCAACTACAATGAGCAGTTCTTC. It encodes CASTERNYNEQFF. The full variable domain, its missing parts supplied by reference TRBV28 and TRBJ2-1, is DVKVTQSSRYLVKRTGEKVFLECVQDMDHENMFWYRQDPGLGLRLIYFSYDVKMKEKGDIPEGYSVSREKKERFSLILESASTNQTSMYLCASTERNYNEQFFGPGTRLTVL.

V is TRBV6-5 and J is TRBJ2-3; 7 bases agree with TRBD1. The CDR3 sequence is 14 residues long. Germline lookup yields CDR1 MNHEY and CDR2 SVGAGI. The V and J ends lost 2 bases and 6 bases, in that order; junction bases with no gene match: 5. The CDR3 loop is CASSYRGRGDTQYF. CDR3 DNA: TGTGCCAGCAGTTACAGGGGGCGAGGTGATACGCAGTATTTT.

The V gene is TRBV7-2, the J gene TRBJ2-1; 14 bases line up with TRBD2. Per the germline V gene, CDR1 is SGHTA and CDR2 is FQGNSA. This CDR3 spans 15 amino acids. Trimming at V came to 4 bases and at J to 6 bases, leaving 2 bases not matched to a gene. The chain's CDR3 is CASSSGLAGGNEQFF. The CDR3 DNA reads TGTGCCAGCAGCTCCGGACTAGCGGGAGGCAATGAGCAGTTCTTC.

The count of this clonotype is one. The J gene is TRBJ2-3, the V gene TRBV2; 9 bases map to TRBD2. V shed 6 bases, J shed 5 bases, and the junction held 21 bases outside the gene matches. The CDR3 length is 19 residues. The germline CDR1 and CDR2 sequences are SNHLY and FYNNEI. The CDR3: CASRKNPEGLAGPKDTQYF. The CDR3 coding sequence is TGTGCCAGCAGAAAGAACCCCGAGGGACTAGCTGGACCCAAAGATACGCAGTATTTT.

The chain combines TRBV28 with TRBJ2-1; D gene unclear. Germline CDR1 is MDHEN and CDR2 is SYDVKM. The V end lost 10 bases, the J end lost 7 bases, and 26 bases lay between the germline ends. The CDR3 extends over 16 amino acids. The CDR3 protein is CAISRPATPYRNEQFF. The CDR3 DNA reads as TGTGCCATCTCTCGACCCGCGACTCCTTACCGGAATGAGCAGTTCTTC.

This clonotype was detected many times. This sequence joins TRBV6-1 and TRBJ2-7; TRBD1 might be the D (5 bases). Trimming removed 6 bases from V and 0 bases from J, with 6 bases in between. Germline V gives CDR1 MNHNS, CDR2 SASEGT. The CDR3 is 12 amino acids. Here the CDR3 reads CASRQASYEQYF. CDR3 nucleotide sequence: TGTGCCAGCAGACAGGCCTCCTACGAGCAGTACTTC.

This clonotype is labeled medium-sized. The chain is built from TRBV30 and TRBJ2-2; TRBD1 matches at 7 bases. The CDR3 has 17 amino acids. The germline CDR1 and CDR2 sequences are GTSNPN and SVGIG (reference sequence). The trim removed 3 bases at V and 2 bases at J, leaving 12 bases unmatched. CDR3 nucleotides: TGTGCCTGGAGGAAAGGGGCTAGGGGGCTAAACACCGGGGAGCTGTTTTTT. It yields the protein CAWRKGARGLNTGELFF.